Sequencing of this T cell receptor beta chain was carried out in a study of beta chain features in type 1 diabetes. Study outcomes and limitations: Patients' naive, central memory and regulatory TCRB repertoires appeared more alike than those of healthy donors.

This clone was counted at least ten times. Its antigen is as yet unknown. Investigators reverse transcribed all isolated RNA, so they sequenced expressed TCRB transcripts. The method was immunoSEQ multiplex PCR; TCRdb's version includes in-frame clones alone and lacks a portion of them. The table shows about 160,000 clones, with less than 9.5% occurring only once. The CDR3 contains 15 residues. Germline CDR1 is LGHNA and CDR2 is YNFKEQ. V trimming: 6 bases; J trimming: 4 bases; junction bases outside the gene matches: 9. Every single donor gave one heparinised blood draw, and these averaged roughly 100 mL. Over 95% purity was reached by all sorted populations.

The sequenced sample consisted of central memory CD4+ T cells from blood. This chain connects TRBV4-2 to TRBJ1-2; 9 positions match TRBD1. The origin of this receptor is a woman under 30 in good health. The CDR3 bases are TGTGCCAGCAGTCCCGGGACAGGGTTAGGCTATGGCTACACCTTC. Residues: CASSPGTGLGYGYTF.